These 18 T cell receptor beta chains were all obtained from the same sample, sequenced in a study of blood T cell repertoires in COVID-19. Generated by immunoSEQ multiplex PCR, the TCRdb table keeps only in-frame clones and is missing some. Counted here are 120,000 to 150,000 clones, roughly 86% occurring once; the ten biggest clones make up around 0.91%. Material: peripheral blood. These receptors all stem from a woman aged 45 to 65 with acute or convalescent COVID-19.

This chain joins TRBV30 and TRBJ1-2, with D unclear. The V end lost 2 bases, the J end lost 6 bases, and 10 bases lay between the germline ends. This CDR3 comprises 12 residues. Germline V gene sequence: CDR1 GTSNPN, CDR2 SVGIG (reference sequence). In nucleotides, the CDR3 is TGTGCCTGGAGTTGGAGTTTGGATGGCTACACCTTC. Its protein is CAWSWSLDGYTF.

This rearrangement joins TRBV3-1 (or the pseudogene TRBV3-2) to TRBJ1-1; D not certain. This CDR3 has 15 amino acids. V lost 6 bases and J lost 5, with 19 bases in between. CDR1 is LGHDT, CDR2 YNNKEL, per germline (reference sequence). The CDR3 sequence: CASRQPGRGRTEAFF. DNA of the CDR3: TGTGCCAGCAGGCAGCCGGGTCGAGGGCGGACTGAAGCTTTCTTT.

This clone appeared a few times. This chain uses TRBV4-2 with TRBJ1-3; 10 bases are a match to TRBD1. Germline V gene lookup returns CDR1 LGHNA and CDR2 YNFKEQ. The trim removed 0 bases at V and 4 bases at J, leaving 6 bases unmatched. The CDR3 is 17 amino acids. The chain's CDR3 is CASSQDPGQGPGNTIYF. The DNA of the CDR3 is TGTGCCAGCAGCCAAGATCCGGGACAGGGGCCGGGAAACACCATATATTTT.

CDR3 nucleotide sequence: TGTGCCAGCAGTGAGTCAGGGGCTTGGCCCCCGGGGCCCCAGCATTTT. Protein: CASSESGAWPPGPQHF. This rearrangement joins TRBV6-1 to TRBJ1-5; TRBD1 might be the D (6 bases). The CDR3 contains 16 residues. V was trimmed by 3 bases and J by 9 bases, leaving 21 bases between them. Germline assignment: CDR1 MNHNS and CDR2 SASEGT.

J is TRBJ1-4 and V is TRBV5-1; 7 nucleotides match TRBD1. This CDR3 is 16 amino acids long. CDR1 is SGHRS, CDR2 YFSETQ, per germline. Unmatched junction bases numbered 2, after V lost 0 bases and J lost 0 bases. The CDR3 loop reads CASSLVTGSTNEKLFF. The CDR3 DNA reads TGCGCCAGCAGCTTGGTGACAGGGTCAACTAATGAAAAACTGTTTTTT.

This clone was recorded once. DNA for the CDR3: TGTGCCAGCAGCTTCTCGGGGGGGGCCTACAATGAGCAGTTCTTC. As protein: CASSFSGGAYNEQFF. The gene calls are TRBV7-6 and TRBJ2-1; the match to TRBD2 covers 8 bases. The trim removed 3 bases at V and 2 bases at J, leaving 3 bases unmatched. This CDR3 spans 15 amino acids. In germline, CDR1 is SGHVS, CDR2 FNYEAQ.

The chain carries TRBV6-2 or TRBV6-3 and TRBJ1-3; the D gene is possibly TRBD1 (5 bases). The CDR3 is 16 amino acids. The V end was cut by 5 bases, the J end by 4 bases, with 18 bases between. Germline CDR1 and CDR2: MNHEY and SVGEGT. CDR3 DNA: TGTGCCAGCAGTACCTCCGATGGGGGGAGAGGAAACACCATATATTTT. This codes for CASSTSDGGRGNTIYF.

The chain carries TRBV7-2 and TRBJ1-2; perhaps TRBD1 as D (5 bases). Germline V gene data show CDR1 as SGHTA and CDR2 as FQGNSA. The CDR3 is 16 residues long. Deletions cut 5 bases from V and 0 bases from J, with 16 bases between. CDR3 region: CASSQRRDGANYGYTF. The CDR3 DNA reads as TGTGCCAGCAGCCAACGGCGGGACGGAGCTAACTATGGCTACACCTTC. The full variable domain, completed using reference TRBV7-2 and TRBJ1-2, is GAGVSQSPSNKVTEKGKDVELRCDPISGHTALYWYRQSLGQGLEFLIYFQGNSAPDKSGLPSDRFSAERTGGSVSTLTIQRTQQEDSAVYLCASSQRRDGANYGYTFGSGTRLTVV.

V usage is TRBV19 and J usage is TRBJ1-5; D gene uncertain. This CDR3 region has 14 residues. Trimming took 3 bases from V and 6 from J, leaving 12 bases between them. CDR1 and CDR2 (germline): LNHDA, SQIVND (reference sequence). CDR3 in DNA: TGTGCCAGTAGTATCTCGGGGAATCCTCAGCCCCAGCATTTT. Translation: CASSISGNPQPQHF.

This chain links TRBV24-1 with TRBJ2-3, with 14 bases aligning to TRBD2. The V and J ends lost 5 bases and 4 bases, in that order; junction bases with no gene match: 16. This CDR3 contains 20 residues. The germline V gene encodes CDR1 KGHDR and CDR2 SFDVKD. This CDR3 reads CATSGGTSGSVHLVSDTQYF. In nucleotides, the CDR3 is TGTGCCACCAGTGGTGGGACTAGCGGGAGTGTCCACCTGGTCTCAGATACGCAGTATTTT.

The chain is built from TRBV10-3 and TRBJ2-3; TRBD2 matches at 7 bases. This CDR3 spans 16 amino acids. Trimming took 4 bases from V and 1 from J; bases not matched to a gene: 8. The germline V gene encodes CDR1 ENHRY and CDR2 SYGVKD. For the CDR3, the DNA is TGTGCCATCAGTGCCCCGACTAGCTCGGGCACAGATACGCAGTATTTT. This sequence encodes CAISAPTSSGTDTQYF.

This chain joins TRBV12-3 or TRBV12-4 and TRBJ1-2; D is unclear. The CDR3 spans 12 residues. The V gene lost 11 bases and the J gene lost 4 bases, with 14 bases spanning the gap. The CDR3 DNA is TGTGCCTCCCGTTTGGGCTTCTATGGCTACACCTTC. Its protein product is CASRLGFYGYTF.

This clone was detected only once. CDR3 DNA: TGTGCCAGCAGCTTCAACCGGGGCACTGAAGCTTTCTTT. It translates to CASSFNRGTEAFF. The V gene is TRBV11-3, the J gene TRBJ1-1, with no clear D. Germline-derived CDR1 and CDR2 are SGHNT and YENEEA. This CDR3 comprises 13 residues. V lost 3 bases and J 4 bases, leaving 9 bases between the germline ends.

This chain joins TRBV19 and TRBJ1-1; 7 nucleotides agree with TRBD1. Germline loops: CDR1 LNHDA, CDR2 SQIVND (reference sequence). The V segment lost 3 bases and the J segment 4 bases; nucleotides outside the gene matches: 8. CDR3 length: 15 amino acids. CDR3 in DNA: TGTGCCAGTAGTATCGCACAGGGGTTGAGCACTGAAGCTTTCTTT. This codes for CASSIAQGLSTEAFF.

This clone was found once. V is TRBV30 and J is TRBJ1-3; D is perhaps TRBD1 (6 bases). V lost 6 bases and J lost 5, with 14 bases in between. Germline lookup yields CDR1 GTSNPN and CDR2 SVGIG (reference sequence). The CDR3 has 13 residues. DNA for the CDR3: TGTGCCTGCTCTCGGGACAAACGAAACACCATATATTTT. Its protein product is CACSRDKRNTIYF.

This clone appeared once. The rearrangement joins TRBV30 to TRBJ2-3; 8 nucleotides agree with TRBD1. The CDR3 runs 17 residues. Germline loops: CDR1 GTSNPN, CDR2 SVGIG (reference sequence). The V and J ends lost 0 bases and 3 bases, in that order; junction bases with no gene match: 11. CDR3 coding DNA: TGTGCCTGGAGTGTACCCCTGGCCAGGGGGCAAACAGATACGCAGTATTTT. Translated, it gives CAWSVPLARGQTDTQYF. Looking up the rest from reference TRBV30 and TRBJ2-3 gives the full variable domain: SQTIHQWPATLVQPVGSPLSLECTVEGTSNPNLYWYRQAAGRGLQLLFYSVGIGQISSEVPQNLSASRPQDRQFILSSKKLLLSDSGFYLCAWSVPLARGQTDTQYFGPGTRLTVL.

The chain recombines TRBV24-1 with TRBJ1-1; TRBD1 is a possible D gene (5 bases). This CDR3 has 14 amino acids. V lost 6 bases, J lost 3 bases, and 13 bases lay in between. From germline, CDR1 is KGHDR and CDR2 SFDVKD. CDR3 DNA sequence: TGTGCCACCAGTTCAGGGATATGGGACACTGAAGCTTTCTTT. Residues: CATSSGIWDTEAFF.

The rearrangement links TRBV5-1 to TRBJ1-2, with D uncertain. The CDR3 extends over 15 amino acids. Germline lookup yields CDR1 SGHRS and CDR2 YFSETQ. The V end lost 4 bases, the J end lost 4 bases, and 17 bases lay between the germline ends. CDR3 residues: CASSPGISGSYGYTF. In DNA, the CDR3 is TGCGCCAGCAGCCCGGGAATAAGCGGTTCCTATGGCTACACCTTC.